These T cell receptor beta chains were read from a single sample in a study of regulatory T cells in long-lasting Graves disease. Via MiXCR, TCRdb re-called the multiplex PCR reads, giving one row per CDR3 protein. Of 350,000 to 500,000 distinct CDR3 sequences listed, 14% are singletons. These data also featured in a second study, about T cells in Graves' hyperthyroidism and ophthalmopathy.

Here the sequenced sample was peripheral blood mononuclear cells (PBMCs), taken at new diagnosis, from a patient treated with antithyroid drugs. The receptors here all came from a woman in her forties or fifties with Graves disease. Each CDR3 is given with its conserved first and last residue. Fields, in order: D gene, V gene, J gene, clone size, CDR3 protein, CDR3 DNA. The D gene is left open where the match is weak. Clone sizes are given selectively: once, few, many, or a class where the clone is expanded.

>TRBD2|TRBV10-3|TRBJ2-4|-
CAISASGRADIQYF
TGTGCCATCAGCGCTAGCGGGAGGGCGGACATTCAGTACTTC
>-|TRBV6-1|TRBJ1-6|few
CASSGPREDSPLHF
TGTGCCAGCAGTGGCCCGCGAGAAGATTCACCCCTCCACTTT
>-|TRBV9|TRBJ2-7|-
CASSPTGKASSYEQYF
TGTGCCAGCAGTCCAACAGGGAAGGCGAGCTCCTACGAGCAGTACTTC
>-|TRBV3-1|TRBJ2-5|many
CASSQDTYRRLAQETQYF
TGTGCCAGCAGCCAAGATACTTACCGGCGCTTAGCTCAAGAGACCCAGTACTTC
>-|TRBV28|TRBJ2-3|many
CASTSLGFSSTDTQYF
TGTGCCAGCACCAGTTTGGGGTTCTCTAGCACAGATACGCAGTATTTT
>-|TRBV18|TRBJ2-7|-
CASSPQAEGVYEQYF
TGTGCCAGCTCACCCCAGGCAGAGGGGGTCTACGAGCAGTACTTC
>-|TRBV7-9|TRBJ2-7|once
CASSLDRFGYEQYF
TGTGCCAGCAGCTTAGACAGGTTCGGATACGAGCAGTACTTC
>TRBD1|TRBV28|TRBJ1-4|few
CATRQGYNEKLFF
TGTGCCACTCGACAGGGGTATAATGAAAAACTGTTTTTT
>-|TRBV9|TRBJ2-3|-
CASSTGFSYTDTQYF
TGTGCCAGCAGTACAGGGTTTTCGTACACAGATACGCAGTATTTT
>-|TRBV5-1|TRBJ2-7|many
CASSSGTGLAYEQYF
TGCGCCAGCAGCTCCGGGACAGGACTAGCCTACGAGCAGTACTTC
>TRBD2|TRBV11-2|TRBJ2-1|many
CASSLGDIAGVNYNEQFF
TGTGCCAGCAGCTTAGGTGATATAGCGGGAGTAAACTACAATGAGCAGTTCTTC
>-|TRBV10-2|TRBJ2-4|few
CASSGFTAKNIQYF
TGCGCCAGCAGTGGGTTCACAGCCAAAAACATTCAGTACTTC
>-|TRBV13|TRBJ2-3|many
CASSSRTDTQYF
TGTGCCAGCAGCTCCCGCACAGATACGCAGTATTTT
>-|TRBV30|TRBJ1-1|-
CTWRATLNTEAFF
TGTACCTGGAGGGCGACCTTGAACACTGAAGCTTTCTTT
>TRBD2|TRBV10-3|TRBJ2-7|many
CAISEGGLDSYEQYF
TGTGCCATCAGTGAGGGGGGACTAGATTCCTACGAGCAGTACTTC
>-|TRBV28|TRBJ2-4|many
CASTAAGIKDIQYF
TGTGCCAGCACGGCGGCGGGCATTAAGGACATTCAGTACTTC
>-|TRBV10-3|TRBJ2-3|many
CAISDQGDTQYF
TGTGCCATCAGCGATCAAGGGGATACGCAGTATTTT
>-|TRBV6-1|TRBJ2-3|many
CASRWGRQGTTDTQYF
TGTGCCAGCAGATGGGGGAGGCAGGGGACCACAGATACGCAGTATTTT
>TRBD2|TRBV6-1|TRBJ2-2|few
CASRSGTRNTGELFF
TGTGCCAGCAGGTCCGGGACTAGGAACACCGGGGAGCTGTTTTTT
>-|TRBV7-6|TRBJ1-4|many
CASSLGRQLNEKLFF
TGTGCCAGCAGCTTAGGGCGGCAGCTTAATGAAAAACTGTTTTTT
>-|TRBV19|TRBJ2-1|-
CASSPWGGQTYNEQFF
TGTGCCAGTAGTCCCTGGGGGGGACAGACTTACAATGAGCAGTTCTTC
>TRBD1|TRBV3-1|TRBJ1-1|many
CASSPRDRGNTEAFF
TGTGCCAGCAGCCCCCGGGACAGGGGCAACACTGAAGCTTTCTTT
>-|TRBV4-1|TRBJ2-1|-
CASSQPHRGLSSYNEQFF
TGCGCCAGCAGCCAACCTCATAGAGGCTTAAGCTCCTACAATGAGCAGTTCTTC
>-|TRBV28|TRBJ1-2|-
CASSSPAGGLNYGYTF
TGTGCCAGCAGTTCCCCAGCCGGGGGCCTTAACTATGGCTACACCTTC
>TRBD2|TRBV7-3|TRBJ2-3|-
CASSLAPGLAGENTQYF
TGTGCCAGCAGCTTAGCTCCGGGACTAGCGGGAGAAAATACGCAGTATTTT
>-|TRBV11-1|TRBJ2-1|many
CASSTQGLSYNEQFF
TGTGCCAGCAGCACACAGGGACTCTCCTACAATGAGCAGTTCTTC
>TRBD1|TRBV6-2/TRBV6-3|TRBJ1-5|many
CASSWSGRGDHQPQHF
TGTGCCAGCAGTTGGTCGGGCAGGGGGGACCATCAGCCCCAGCATTTT
>-|TRBV28|TRBJ2-6|many
CASSFISGANVLTF
TGTGCCAGCAGTTTTATATCTGGGGCCAACGTCCTGACTTTC
>TRBD1|TRBV10-3|TRBJ1-5|-
CAISRDRGPGGQPQHF
TGTGCCATCAGTCGGGACAGGGGGCCAGGAGGTCAGCCCCAGCATTTT
>-|TRBV7-9|TRBJ1-1|-
CASSFGVDTEAFF
TGTGCCAGCAGCTTTGGGGTCGACACTGAAGCTTTCTTT
>-|TRBV12-3/TRBV12-4|TRBJ1-1|many
CASSFGSTEAFF
TGTGCCAGCAGTTTTGGGAGCACTGAAGCTTTCTTT
>-|TRBV7-9|TRBJ2-7|-
CASSFGRGGYEQYF
TGTGCCAGCAGCTTTGGCAGGGGCGGCTACGAGCAGTACTTC
>TRBD2|TRBV3-1|TRBJ2-7|few
CASSQGTTSREQYF
TGTGCCAGCAGCCAAGGGACGACTAGCCGCGAGCAGTACTTC
>-|TRBV5-1|TRBJ1-5|few
CASSLDGDISQPQHF
TGCGCCAGCAGCTTGGACGGGGACATATCTCAGCCCCAGCATTTT
>-|TRBV29-1|TRBJ2-7|many
CSTGTVGLYEQYF
TGCAGCACCGGGACGGTCGGACTCTACGAGCAGTACTTC
>TRBD1|TRBV11-2|TRBJ2-1|-
CASSRGPSGNRGNEQFF
TGTGCCAGCAGCCGCGGACCCAGCGGCAACAGGGGCAATGAGCAGTTCTTC
>-|TRBV5-5|TRBJ1-5|-
CASSLISSTRPNQPQHF
TGTGCCAGCAGCTTGATTTCGTCGACCAGACCCAATCAGCCCCAGCATTTT
>-|TRBV5-5|TRBJ1-4|many
CASSLDTVAEKLFF
TGTGCCAGCAGCTTAGACACTGTGGCTGAAAAACTGTTTTTT
>-|TRBV5-1|TRBJ2-2|few
CASSPEGGGAGELFF
TGCGCCAGCAGCCCGGAGGGCGGGGGCGCCGGGGAGCTGTTTTTT
>-|TRBV10-3|TRBJ1-5|many
CAISEGGAQNQPQHF
TGTGCCATCAGTGAAGGCGGGGCACAAAATCAGCCCCAGCATTTT
>TRBD2|TRBV13|TRBJ2-5|many
CASSLGRGLAGEMDQETQYF
TGTGCCAGCAGCTTAGGCCGAGGGCTAGCGGGAGAGATGGACCAAGAGACCCAGTACTTC
>-|TRBV5-5|TRBJ1-6|many
CASSYEQQGAYNSPLHF
TGTGCCAGCAGCTACGAACAACAGGGTGCCTATAATTCACCCCTCCACTTT
>TRBD2|TRBV4-1|TRBJ2-1|-
CASSQGGLQYNEQFF
TGCGCCAGCAGCCAGGGGGGACTACAATACAATGAGCAGTTCTTC
>-|TRBV5-1|TRBJ2-7|-
CASSLGSGTDEQYF
TGCGCCAGCAGCTTGGGGTCAGGGACGGACGAGCAGTACTTC
>TRBD1|TRBV27|TRBJ2-7|many
CASSNTGTGGYEQYF
TGTGCCAGCAGCAATACCGGGACAGGGGGCTACGAGCAGTACTTC
>-|TRBV24-1|TRBJ1-5|-
CATSPRGRQPQHF
TGTGCCACCAGTCCCCGTGGGAGACAGCCCCAGCATTTT
>-|TRBV2|TRBJ2-1|many
CASSQEGGYNEQFF
TGTGCCAGCAGTCAGGAGGGGGGATACAATGAGCAGTTCTTC
>-|TRBV27|TRBJ1-2|many
CASSVGSAGPAGYTF
TGTGCCAGCAGTGTAGGGTCCGCCGGCCCGGCTGGCTACACCTTC